The source of this T cell receptor beta chain is a study of blood T cell repertoires in COVID-19. Study-level information: The United States, Italy and Spain provided the acute and convalescent COVID-19 samples.

This CDR3 spans 15 amino acids. In germline, CDR1 is MNHNY, CDR2 SVGAGI (reference sequence). After removal of 2 bases from V and 5 bases from J, the junction contained 7 bases not matched to a gene. The assay was immunoSEQ multiplex PCR, and TCRdb's table has in-frame clones only and misses some. The sample carries 45,000 to 55,000 clones, 70% to 80% recorded once. The sample comprised PBMCs or T cells enriched from blood (not recorded which). This clonotype was sampled from a woman aged 45 to 65 with acute COVID-19. This chain uses TRBV6-6 with TRBJ1-2, with 8 bases lining up with TRBD1. This chain's CDR3 is CASSYAQDRDYGYTF. The CDR3 DNA reads TGTGCCAGCAGTTACGCTCAGGACAGGGATTATGGCTACACCTTC.